The present TCR beta chain was sequenced within a study of cytomegalovirus exposure and HLA in healthy donors. Study findings and constraints: The tendency of first-cohort TCR clusters to co-occur in the 110 or so validation repertoires emerged from a later analysis. According to reports, the classifier identified cytomegalovirus status with high specificity and sensitivity.

This clone showed up just a few times. Its specificity is unknown. The germline V and J ends were trimmed by 2 bases and 0 bases, with 11 bases remaining between them. CDR3 size: 17 residues. The germline gives CDR1 SGHTA, CDR2 FQGNSA. Assay used: immunoSEQ multiplex PCR; TCRdb lists only in-frame clones, some missing. Of over 100,000 clones listed, approximately 90% are singletons. The study drew the donors from its approximately 120-subject validation cohort, separate from the roughly 710-subject first cohort. The chain is built from TRBV7-2 and TRBJ1-6; D is possibly TRBD1 (5 bases). Sequencing was carried out using PBMCs. This TCR was sampled from a woman between 18 and 30 years old in good health and CMV-seropositive. CDR3 loop: CASSLKQANSYNSPLHF. CDR3 DNA sequence: TGTGCCAGCAGCTTAAAACAGGCAAACTCCTATAATTCACCCCTCCACTTT.